This T cell receptor beta chain was retrieved from a study of T-cell reconstitution after alpha-beta-depleted transplantation in children. Study-wide findings and caveats: T-cell counts and diversity at one year following transplant were attributed mainly to newly produced T cells.

The J segment lost 3 bases and the V segment lost 1 base, leaving 8 bases of the junction unmatched. This CDR3 contains 16 residues. Ten or more counts support this clonotype. What it binds is not known. Preparing the TCRbeta library involved the use of unique molecular identifiers. TCRdb re-derived calls from the PCR reads in MiXCR, one entry per CDR3 protein. Here the sample spans over 450,000 distinct CDR3 sequences, roughly a tenth being singletons. This receptor was taken from a child aged 2 to 10 with inherited bone marrow failure, due to receive a stem cell transplant. The chain employs TRBV12-3 or TRBV12-4 and TRBJ2-7, with 8 bases matching TRBD1. The sample here was PBMCs, taken before TCRalphabeta/CD19-depleted stem cell transplant. The CDR3 protein is CASSLGKGQGLYEQYF. The CDR3, as DNA: TGTGCCAGCAGTTTAGGTAAAGGACAGGGTCTCTACGAGCAGTACTTC.